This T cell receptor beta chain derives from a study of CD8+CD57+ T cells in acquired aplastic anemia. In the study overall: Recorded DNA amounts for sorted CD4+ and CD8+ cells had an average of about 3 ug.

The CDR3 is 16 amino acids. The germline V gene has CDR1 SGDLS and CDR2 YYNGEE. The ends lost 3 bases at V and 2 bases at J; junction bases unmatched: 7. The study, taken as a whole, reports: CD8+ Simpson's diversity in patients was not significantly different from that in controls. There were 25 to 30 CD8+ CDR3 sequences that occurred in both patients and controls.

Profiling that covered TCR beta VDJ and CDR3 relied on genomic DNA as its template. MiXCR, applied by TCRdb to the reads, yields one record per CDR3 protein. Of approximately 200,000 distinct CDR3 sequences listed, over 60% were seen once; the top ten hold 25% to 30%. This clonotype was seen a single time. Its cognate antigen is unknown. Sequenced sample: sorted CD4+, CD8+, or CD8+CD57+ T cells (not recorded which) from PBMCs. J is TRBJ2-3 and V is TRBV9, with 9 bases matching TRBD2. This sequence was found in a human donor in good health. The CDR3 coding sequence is TGTGCCAGCAGCGAAGGACTAGCGTACTCCACAGATACGCAGTATTTT. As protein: CASSEGLAYSTDTQYF.